The rows below give T cell receptor beta chains drawn from one sample of a study of blood T cell repertoires in COVID-19. The method was immunoSEQ multiplex PCR; TCRdb's version includes in-frame clones alone and lacks a portion of them. This sample has about 10,000 clones; approximately 83% occur once, and the top ten carry 8% to 8.5%. The sequencing input was peripheral blood. Receptor source: a human donor in a cohort sampled during active COVID-19. Each CDR3 is given with its conserved first and last residue. Fields, in order: V gene, D gene, clone size, J gene, CDR3 protein, CDR3 DNA. The D gene is left open where the match is weak. Some rows have no size entry. The others give once, few or many, or a class for an expanded clone.

v_call: TRBV9; d_call: TRBD2; clone_size: NA; j_call: TRBJ2-7; cdr3_aa: CASSAEPGLDFYEQYF; cdr3_nt: TGTGCCAGCAGCGCAGAGCCGGGACTAGATTTCTACGAGCAGTACTTC
v_call: TRBV19; d_call: NA; clone_size: once; j_call: TRBJ2-7; cdr3_aa: CASSIQGLGYEQYF; cdr3_nt: TGTGCCAGTAGTATACAGGGGCTCGGCTACGAGCAGTACTTC
v_call: TRBV2; d_call: NA; clone_size: NA; j_call: TRBJ2-3; cdr3_aa: CASSESDPRSTDTQYF; cdr3_nt: TGTGCCAGCAGTGAATCAGACCCCAGGAGCACAGATACGCAGTATTTT
v_call: TRBV6-1; d_call: NA; clone_size: NA; j_call: TRBJ2-7; cdr3_aa: CASSETARLEQYF; cdr3_nt: TGTGCCAGCAGTGAAACGGCTAGGCTCGAGCAGTACTTC
v_call: TRBV5-1; d_call: NA; clone_size: NA; j_call: TRBJ2-2; cdr3_aa: CASSPERHRELFF; cdr3_nt: TGCGCCAGCAGCCCGGAGAGGCACCGGGAGCTGTTTTTT
v_call: TRBV5-1; d_call: NA; clone_size: once; j_call: TRBJ2-2; cdr3_aa: CASSPTDSTGELFF; cdr3_nt: TGCGCCAGCAGCCCGACAGATTCCACCGGGGAGCTGTTTTTT
v_call: TRBV10-1; d_call: NA; clone_size: NA; j_call: TRBJ2-7; cdr3_aa: CASSDSDYSYEQYF; cdr3_nt: TGCGCCAGCAGTGATAGTGACTACTCCTACGAGCAGTACTTC
v_call: TRBV7-9; d_call: NA; clone_size: NA; j_call: TRBJ2-3; cdr3_aa: CASSLGSGAADTQYF; cdr3_nt: TGTGCCAGCAGCTTAGGGTCGGGAGCGGCAGATACGCAGTATTTT
v_call: TRBV5-8; d_call: TRBD1; clone_size: NA; j_call: TRBJ2-1; cdr3_aa: CASSLIGQGYEQFF; cdr3_nt: TGTGCCAGCAGCTTAATAGGACAGGGCTATGAGCAGTTCTTC
v_call: TRBV4-1; d_call: TRBD2; clone_size: NA; j_call: TRBJ2-7; cdr3_aa: CASSQSGTSGVTYEQYF; cdr3_nt: TGCGCCAGCAGCCAATCGGGGACTAGCGGGGTAACCTACGAGCAGTACTTC
v_call: TRBV5-4; d_call: TRBD1; clone_size: few; j_call: TRBJ1-2; cdr3_aa: CASSYGTDYGYTF; cdr3_nt: TGTGCCAGCAGCTACGGGACAGACTATGGCTACACCTTC
v_call: TRBV19; d_call: NA; clone_size: NA; j_call: TRBJ2-7; cdr3_aa: CASSIVGGSDEQYF; cdr3_nt: TGTGCCAGTAGTATAGTAGGGGGAAGCGACGAGCAGTACTTC
v_call: TRBV9; d_call: NA; clone_size: NA; j_call: TRBJ1-2; cdr3_aa: CASSAEQVANYGYTF; cdr3_nt: TGTGCCAGCAGCGCCGAACAGGTAGCTAACTATGGCTACACCTTC
v_call: TRBV4-1; d_call: TRBD2; clone_size: NA; j_call: TRBJ2-5; cdr3_aa: CASSQDGLAGETQYF; cdr3_nt: TGCGCCAGCAGCCAAGATGGACTAGCGGGAGAGACCCAGTACTTC
v_call: TRBV6-8; d_call: NA; clone_size: NA; j_call: TRBJ1-4; cdr3_aa: CASSHTDSNEKLFF; cdr3_nt: TGTGCCAGCAGCCACACGGACAGTAATGAAAAACTGTTTTTT
v_call: TRBV4-1; d_call: NA; clone_size: NA; j_call: TRBJ1-1; cdr3_aa: CASSRAGIMNTEAFF; cdr3_nt: TGCGCCAGCAGCCGTGCAGGTATCATGAACACTGAAGCTTTCTTT
v_call: TRBV5-1; d_call: NA; clone_size: NA; j_call: TRBJ2-1; cdr3_aa: CASSDGPPGYNEQFF; cdr3_nt: TGCGCCAGCAGCGACGGACCTCCGGGGTACAATGAGCAGTTCTTC
v_call: TRBV28; d_call: NA; clone_size: once; j_call: TRBJ1-5; cdr3_aa: CASRLNVGQPQHF; cdr3_nt: TGTGCCAGCAGACTAAACGTCGGTCAGCCCCAGCATTTT
v_call: TRBV5-1; d_call: TRBD2; clone_size: NA; j_call: TRBJ2-5; cdr3_aa: CASSLRSGGQETQYF; cdr3_nt: TGCGCCAGCAGCTTGAGGAGCGGGGGCCAAGAGACCCAGTACTTC
v_call: TRBV14; d_call: NA; clone_size: NA; j_call: TRBJ1-1; cdr3_aa: CASSQYRNTEAFF; cdr3_nt: TGTGCCAGCAGCCAATACAGAAACACTGAAGCTTTCTTT
v_call: TRBV7-9; d_call: TRBD1; clone_size: NA; j_call: TRBJ2-7; cdr3_aa: CASSDQGAGEQYF; cdr3_nt: TGTGCCAGCAGCGATCAGGGGGCCGGCGAGCAGTACTTC
v_call: TRBV2; d_call: NA; clone_size: NA; j_call: TRBJ2-7; cdr3_aa: CASRTRAVSTYEQYF; cdr3_nt: TGTGCCAGCAGAACGAGGGCAGTGTCAACCTACGAGCAGTACTTC
v_call: TRBV24-1; d_call: NA; clone_size: NA; j_call: TRBJ2-5; cdr3_aa: CATSDGRQLDETQYF; cdr3_nt: TGTGCCACCAGTGATGGCCGACAATTAGATGAGACCCAGTACTTC
v_call: TRBV4-1; d_call: NA; clone_size: NA; j_call: TRBJ1-5; cdr3_aa: CASSQDPSFGFSNQPQHF; cdr3_nt: TGCGCCAGCAGCCAAGATCCGAGTTTCGGGTTTAGCAATCAGCCCCAGCATTTT
v_call: TRBV3-1/TRBV3-2; d_call: NA; clone_size: NA; j_call: TRBJ1-1; cdr3_aa: CASSPTGLNTEAFF; cdr3_nt: TGTGCCAGCAGCCCGACAGGCCTGAACACTGAAGCTTTCTTT
v_call: TRBV4-2; d_call: TRBD1; clone_size: NA; j_call: TRBJ2-6; cdr3_aa: CASSQGPDRGTGANVLTF; cdr3_nt: TGTGCCAGCAGCCAAGGCCCAGACAGGGGAACTGGGGCCAACGTCCTGACTTTC
v_call: TRBV27; d_call: NA; clone_size: NA; j_call: TRBJ1-5; cdr3_aa: CASSLSGGYSNQPQHF; cdr3_nt: TGTGCCAGCAGTTTATCGGGGGGTTATAGCAATCAGCCCCAGCATTTT
v_call: TRBV19; d_call: NA; clone_size: once; j_call: TRBJ2-1; cdr3_aa: CASRSESGNEQFF; cdr3_nt: TGTGCCAGTAGGAGTGAGAGTGGCAATGAGCAGTTCTTC
v_call: TRBV6-6; d_call: TRBD1; clone_size: once; j_call: TRBJ1-4; cdr3_aa: CASSTFTGGNEKLFF; cdr3_nt: TGTGCCAGCAGCACCTTTACAGGGGGTAATGAAAAACTGTTTTTT
v_call: TRBV28; d_call: NA; clone_size: NA; j_call: TRBJ2-2; cdr3_aa: CASSLNRDTGELFF; cdr3_nt: TGTGCCAGCAGTTTAAACAGGGACACCGGGGAGCTGTTTTTT
v_call: TRBV29-1; d_call: TRBD2; clone_size: NA; j_call: TRBJ2-7; cdr3_aa: CSVEDRLAGRYEQYF; cdr3_nt: TGCAGCGTTGAAGATCGACTAGCGGGGCGATACGAGCAGTACTTC
v_call: TRBV27; d_call: NA; clone_size: few; j_call: TRBJ1-6; cdr3_aa: CASSFQGYSPLHF; cdr3_nt: TGTGCCAGCAGTTTCCAGGGCTATTCACCCCTCCACTTT
v_call: TRBV9; d_call: NA; clone_size: NA; j_call: TRBJ2-2; cdr3_aa: CASSVVAVSNTGELFF; cdr3_nt: TGTGCCAGCAGCGTAGTTGCAGTTTCGAACACCGGGGAGCTGTTTTTT
v_call: TRBV19; d_call: NA; clone_size: NA; j_call: TRBJ2-3; cdr3_aa: CASSDEGVTDTQYF; cdr3_nt: TGTGCCAGTAGTGACGAGGGAGTAACAGATACGCAGTATTTT
v_call: TRBV3-1/TRBV3-2; d_call: NA; clone_size: NA; j_call: TRBJ2-5; cdr3_aa: CASSQDASTTQETQYF; cdr3_nt: TGTGCCAGCAGCCAAGATGCCTCGACTACCCAAGAGACCCAGTACTTC
v_call: TRBV6-5; d_call: NA; clone_size: once; j_call: TRBJ1-6; cdr3_aa: CASRAGDSPLHF; cdr3_nt: TGTGCCAGCAGGGCTGGAGATTCACCCCTCCACTTT
v_call: TRBV5-6; d_call: TRBD1; clone_size: once; j_call: TRBJ2-7; cdr3_aa: CASSLGGQTYEQYF; cdr3_nt: TGTGCCAGCAGCTTGGGGGGACAGACCTACGAGCAGTACTTC
v_call: TRBV30; d_call: TRBD1; clone_size: NA; j_call: TRBJ1-3; cdr3_aa: CAWSPDRGRGNTIYF; cdr3_nt: TGTGCCTGGAGCCCAGACAGGGGGCGAGGAAACACCATATATTTT
v_call: TRBV2; d_call: NA; clone_size: once; j_call: TRBJ2-5; cdr3_aa: CASRHLSSQHTQETQYF; cdr3_nt: TGTGCCAGCAGACATTTATCTAGTCAACATACCCAAGAGACCCAGTACTTC
v_call: TRBV7-9; d_call: NA; clone_size: few; j_call: TRBJ1-1; cdr3_aa: CASMLTRNTEAFF; cdr3_nt: TGTGCCAGCATGCTCACCAGGAACACTGAAGCTTTCTTT
v_call: TRBV29-1; d_call: TRBD2; clone_size: NA; j_call: TRBJ2-3; cdr3_aa: CSVTVSGARADTQYF; cdr3_nt: TGCAGCGTCACCGTTAGCGGGGCCCGCGCAGATACGCAGTATTTT
v_call: TRBV29-1; d_call: NA; clone_size: NA; j_call: TRBJ1-5; cdr3_aa: CSVSRGVNQPQHF; cdr3_nt: TGCAGCGTATCCAGGGGTGTCAATCAGCCCCAGCATTTT
v_call: TRBV5-4; d_call: TRBD2; clone_size: NA; j_call: TRBJ2-1; cdr3_aa: CASSYGTSGRSSYNEQFF; cdr3_nt: TGTGCCAGCAGCTATGGGACTAGCGGGAGGAGCTCCTACAATGAGCAGTTCTTC
v_call: TRBV6-5; d_call: TRBD1; clone_size: NA; j_call: TRBJ1-3; cdr3_aa: CASSRQGSSGNTIYF; cdr3_nt: TGTGCCAGCAGTCGACAGGGAAGCTCTGGAAACACCATATATTTT
v_call: TRBV7-9; d_call: TRBD1; clone_size: NA; j_call: TRBJ1-2; cdr3_aa: CASSSMTGNYGYTF; cdr3_nt: TGTGCCAGCAGCTCAATGACAGGGAACTATGGCTACACCTTC
v_call: TRBV28; d_call: NA; clone_size: NA; j_call: TRBJ2-1; cdr3_aa: CASSLHGVGNEQFF; cdr3_nt: TGTGCCAGCAGTTTACATGGAGTTGGAAATGAGCAGTTCTTC
v_call: TRBV18; d_call: NA; clone_size: NA; j_call: TRBJ1-5; cdr3_aa: CASSPEMGAQPQHF; cdr3_nt: TGTGCCAGCTCACCAGAGATGGGGGCTCAGCCCCAGCATTTT
v_call: TRBV27; d_call: TRBD1; clone_size: NA; j_call: TRBJ2-3; cdr3_aa: CASSPTGVTDTQYF; cdr3_nt: TGTGCCAGCAGTCCCACAGGGGTGACAGATACGCAGTATTTT
v_call: TRBV6-6; d_call: NA; clone_size: NA; j_call: TRBJ2-7; cdr3_aa: CASSYTHRYSSYEQYF; cdr3_nt: TGTGCCAGCAGTTACACCCACAGGTACAGCTCCTACGAGCAGTACTTC